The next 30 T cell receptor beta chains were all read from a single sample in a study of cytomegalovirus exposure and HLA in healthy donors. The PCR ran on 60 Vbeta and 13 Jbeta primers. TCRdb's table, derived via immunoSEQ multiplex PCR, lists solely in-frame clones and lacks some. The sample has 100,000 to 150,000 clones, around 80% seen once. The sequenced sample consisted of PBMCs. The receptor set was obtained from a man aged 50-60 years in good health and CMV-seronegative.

The CDR3 nucleotides read TGTGCCAGCACCTTCCGTAGGGAGTATGGCTACACCTTC. Protein: CASTFRREYGYTF. The chain links TRBV6-5 to TRBJ1-2; no clear D. V lost 7 bases, J lost 5 bases, and 14 bases lay in between. Germline V gene data show CDR1 as MNHEY and CDR2 as SVGAGI. This CDR3 is 13 amino acids long.

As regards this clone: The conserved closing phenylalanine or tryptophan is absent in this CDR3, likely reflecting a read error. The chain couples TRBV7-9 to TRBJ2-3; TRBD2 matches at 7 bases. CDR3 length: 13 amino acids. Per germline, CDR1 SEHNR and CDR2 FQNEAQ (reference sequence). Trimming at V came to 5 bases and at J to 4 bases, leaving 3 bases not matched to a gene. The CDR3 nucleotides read TGTGCCAGCAGCCACACTAGCGCAGATACGCAGTATTCT. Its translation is CASSHTSADTQYS.

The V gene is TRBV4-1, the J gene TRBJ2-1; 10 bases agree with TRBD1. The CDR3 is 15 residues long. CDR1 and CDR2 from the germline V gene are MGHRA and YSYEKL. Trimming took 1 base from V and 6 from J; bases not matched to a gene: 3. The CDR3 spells CASSQGDRGPNEQFF. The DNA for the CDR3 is TGCGCCAGCAGCCAAGGGGACAGGGGACCCAATGAGCAGTTCTTC.

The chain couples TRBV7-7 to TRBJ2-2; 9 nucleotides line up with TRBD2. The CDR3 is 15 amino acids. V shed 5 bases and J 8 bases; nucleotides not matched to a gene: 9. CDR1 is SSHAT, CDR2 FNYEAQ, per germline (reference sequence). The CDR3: CASSPGQRGAGELFF. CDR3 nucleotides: TGTGCCAGCAGCCCTGGCCAGCGGGGGGCTGGGGAGCTGTTTTTT.

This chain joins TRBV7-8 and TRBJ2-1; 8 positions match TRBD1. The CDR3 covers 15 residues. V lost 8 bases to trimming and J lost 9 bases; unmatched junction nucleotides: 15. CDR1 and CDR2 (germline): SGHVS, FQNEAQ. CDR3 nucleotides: TGTGCCAGCGTCCTCCTTAGGACAGGGATTGTTGAGCAGTTCTTC. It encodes CASVLLRTGIVEQFF.

CDR3 sequence reads: CASSWGSSYEQYF. CDR3 bases: TGTGCCAGCAGCTGGGGCTCCTCCTACGAGCAGTACTTC. This rearrangement joins TRBV7-9 to TRBJ2-7, with TRBD1 as a possible D gene (5 bases). Germline V CDR1 and CDR2: SEHNR, FQNEAQ (reference sequence). This CDR3 contains 13 residues. V lost 4 bases to trimming and J lost 0 bases, with 7 bases between them.

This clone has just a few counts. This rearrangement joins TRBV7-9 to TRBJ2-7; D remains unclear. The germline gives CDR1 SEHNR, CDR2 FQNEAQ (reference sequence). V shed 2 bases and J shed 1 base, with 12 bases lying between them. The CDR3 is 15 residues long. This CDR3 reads CASSLTAATSYEQYV. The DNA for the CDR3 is TGTGCCAGCAGCTTAACGGCAGCGACGTCCTACGAGCAGTACGTC.

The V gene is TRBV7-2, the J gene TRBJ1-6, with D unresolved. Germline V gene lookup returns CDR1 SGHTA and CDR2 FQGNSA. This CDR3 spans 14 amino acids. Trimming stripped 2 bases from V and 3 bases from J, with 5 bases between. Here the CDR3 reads CASSLLDYNSPLHF. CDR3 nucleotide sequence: TGTGCCAGCAGCTTACTAGACTATAATTCACCCCTCCACTTT.

Written as DNA, the CDR3 is TGTGCCAGCAGTGAATGGAGCTCCTATAATTCACCCCTCCACTTT. Its protein product is CASSEWSSYNSPLHF. The chain uses TRBV2 and TRBJ1-6; D unclear. CDR1 SNHLY and CDR2 FYNNEI come from the germline V gene. Between the trimmed V and J ends, which lost 2 bases and 0 bases, there was a span of 5 bases. The length of the CDR3 is 15 residues.

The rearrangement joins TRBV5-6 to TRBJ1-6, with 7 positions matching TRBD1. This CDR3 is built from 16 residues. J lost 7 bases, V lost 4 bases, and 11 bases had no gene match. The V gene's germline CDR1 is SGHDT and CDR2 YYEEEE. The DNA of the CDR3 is TGTGCCAGCAGCCGGTGGGACAGAAGAGCGAATTCACCCCTCCACTTT. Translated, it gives CASSRWDRRANSPLHF.

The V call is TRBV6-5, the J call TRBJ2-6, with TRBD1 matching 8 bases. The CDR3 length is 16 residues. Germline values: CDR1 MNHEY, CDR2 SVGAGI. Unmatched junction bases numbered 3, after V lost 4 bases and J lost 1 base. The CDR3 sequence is CASSSQGASGANVLTF. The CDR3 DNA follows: TGTGCCAGCAGTTCTCAGGGGGCTTCTGGGGCCAACGTCCTGACTTTC.

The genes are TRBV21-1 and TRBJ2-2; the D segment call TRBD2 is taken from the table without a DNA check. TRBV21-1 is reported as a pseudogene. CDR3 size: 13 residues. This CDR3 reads CAREAGGYGELFF. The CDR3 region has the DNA TGTGCCAGAGAAGCGGGGGGGTACGGGGAGCTGTTTTTT.

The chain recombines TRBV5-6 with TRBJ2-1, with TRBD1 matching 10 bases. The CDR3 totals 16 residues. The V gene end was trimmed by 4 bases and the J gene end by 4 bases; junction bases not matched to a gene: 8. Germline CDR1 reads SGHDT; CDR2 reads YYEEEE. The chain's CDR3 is CASSPGQGFVYNEQFF. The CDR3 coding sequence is TGTGCCAGCAGCCCGGGACAGGGGTTCGTGTACAATGAGCAGTTCTTC.

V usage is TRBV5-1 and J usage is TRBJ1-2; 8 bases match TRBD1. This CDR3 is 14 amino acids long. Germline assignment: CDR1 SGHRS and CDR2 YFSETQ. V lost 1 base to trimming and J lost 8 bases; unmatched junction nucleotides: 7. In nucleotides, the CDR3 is TGCGCCAGCAGCTTGCAGGGGGCGGCTCGGGGCTACACCTTC. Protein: CASSLQGAARGYTF.

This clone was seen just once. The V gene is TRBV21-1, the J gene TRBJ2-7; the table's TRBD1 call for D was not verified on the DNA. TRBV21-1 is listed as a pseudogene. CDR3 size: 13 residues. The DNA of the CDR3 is TGTGCCAGCAGCAAACGAACAGGGGCGCCCCGGTACGTC. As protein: CASSKRTGAPRYV.

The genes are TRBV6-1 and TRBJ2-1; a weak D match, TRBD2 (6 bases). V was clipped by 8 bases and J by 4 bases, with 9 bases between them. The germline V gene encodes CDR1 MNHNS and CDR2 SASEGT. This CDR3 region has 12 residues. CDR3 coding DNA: TGTGCCAGCCGGGACTTATACAATGAGCAGTTCTTC. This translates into CASRDLYNEQFF.

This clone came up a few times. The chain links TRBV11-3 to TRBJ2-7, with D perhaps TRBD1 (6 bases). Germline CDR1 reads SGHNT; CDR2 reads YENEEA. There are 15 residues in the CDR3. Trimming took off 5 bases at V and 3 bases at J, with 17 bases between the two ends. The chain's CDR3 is CASSHRAQGIYEQYV. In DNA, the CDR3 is TGTGCCAGCAGCCACCGTGCACAGGGAATCTACGAGCAGTACGTC.

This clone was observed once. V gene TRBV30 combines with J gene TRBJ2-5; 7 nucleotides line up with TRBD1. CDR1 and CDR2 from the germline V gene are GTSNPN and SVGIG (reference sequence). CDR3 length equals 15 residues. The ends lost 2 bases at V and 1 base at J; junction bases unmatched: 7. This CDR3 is CAWSPGQVLQETQYF. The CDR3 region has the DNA TGTGCCTGGAGTCCCGGACAGGTCCTCCAAGAGACCCAGTACTTC.

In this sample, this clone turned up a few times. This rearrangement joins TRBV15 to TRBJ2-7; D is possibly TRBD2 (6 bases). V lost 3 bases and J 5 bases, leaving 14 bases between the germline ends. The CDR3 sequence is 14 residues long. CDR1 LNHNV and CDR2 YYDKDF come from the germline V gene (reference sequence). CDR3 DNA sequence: TGTGCCACCAGCAGTCGATTCAGGGAGGACGAGCAGTACGTC. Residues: CATSSRFREDEQYV.

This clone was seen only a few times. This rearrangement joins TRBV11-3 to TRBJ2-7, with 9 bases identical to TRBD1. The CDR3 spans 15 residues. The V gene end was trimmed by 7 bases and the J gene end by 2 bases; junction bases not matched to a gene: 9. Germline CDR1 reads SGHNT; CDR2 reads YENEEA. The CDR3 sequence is CASNRTGDFPYEQYV. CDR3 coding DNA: TGTGCCAGCAACCGGACAGGGGATTTCCCCTACGAGCAGTACGTC.

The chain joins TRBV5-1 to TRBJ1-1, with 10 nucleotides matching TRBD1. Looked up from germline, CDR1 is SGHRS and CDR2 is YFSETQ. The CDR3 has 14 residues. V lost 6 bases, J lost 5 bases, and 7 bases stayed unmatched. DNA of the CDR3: TGCGCCAGCAACCGGGACAGGGGTGGAACTGAAGCTTTCTTT. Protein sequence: CASNRDRGGTEAFF.

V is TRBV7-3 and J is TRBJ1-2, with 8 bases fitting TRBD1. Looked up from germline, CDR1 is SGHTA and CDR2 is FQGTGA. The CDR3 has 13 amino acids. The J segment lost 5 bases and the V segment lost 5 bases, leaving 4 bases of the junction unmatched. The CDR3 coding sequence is TGTGCCAGCAGCCCCGGGACAGGATATGGCTACACCTTC. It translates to CASSPGTGYGYTF.

The CDR3 reads CASSQDQEYGSYEQYV. CDR3 nucleotide sequence: TGCGCCAGCAGCCAAGATCAGGAATATGGCTCCTACGAGCAGTACGTC. The rearrangement links TRBV4-1 to TRBJ2-7; D is unresolved. V was shortened by 0 bases and J by 0 bases, with 12 bases between the two germline ends. The CDR3 sequence is 16 residues long. CDR1 is MGHRA, CDR2 YSYEKL, per germline.

CDR3 in amino acids: CASSDSFWGGYEQFF. The CDR3 nucleotides read TGTGCCAGCAGTGACTCCTTTTGGGGGGGGTATGAGCAGTTCTTC. The chain recombines TRBV6-4 with TRBJ2-1, with TRBD2 matching 7 bases. Per the germline V gene, CDR1 is MRHNA and CDR2 is SNTAGT. V shed 0 bases and J 8 bases; nucleotides not matched to a gene: 7. There are 15 residues in the CDR3.

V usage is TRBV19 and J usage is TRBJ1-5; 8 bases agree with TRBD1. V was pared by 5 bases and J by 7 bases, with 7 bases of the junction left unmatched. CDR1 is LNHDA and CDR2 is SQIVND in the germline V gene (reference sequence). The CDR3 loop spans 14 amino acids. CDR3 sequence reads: CASSHQGAGQPQHF. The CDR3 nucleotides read TGTGCCAGTAGTCATCAGGGGGCCGGACAGCCCCAGCATTTT. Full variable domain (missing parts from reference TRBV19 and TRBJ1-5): DGGITQSPKYLFRKEGQNVTLSCEQNLNHDAMYWYRQDPGQGLRLIYYSQIVNDFQKGDIAEGYSVSREKKESFPLTVTSAQKNPTAFYLCASSHQGAGQPQHFGDGTRLSIL.

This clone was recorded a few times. The CDR3 DNA sequence: TGCGCCAGCAGCCAAGATCACCACGGAGAAACAGGGGGCTACACCTTC. Translating gives CASSQDHHGETGGYTF. The chain links TRBV4-3 to TRBJ1-2; D possibly corresponds to TRBD1 (6 bases). V was trimmed by 0 bases and J by 8 bases, leaving 19 bases between them. Germline CDR1 LGHNA, CDR2 YSLEER. CDR3 length equals 16 residues.

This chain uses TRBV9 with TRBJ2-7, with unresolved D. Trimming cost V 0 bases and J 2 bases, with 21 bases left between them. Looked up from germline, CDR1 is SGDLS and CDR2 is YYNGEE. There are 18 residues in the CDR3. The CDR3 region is CASSVGLTGSSATYEQYF. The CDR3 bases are TGTGCCAGCAGCGTAGGCCTTACCGGGTCCAGTGCGACCTACGAGCAGTACTTC.

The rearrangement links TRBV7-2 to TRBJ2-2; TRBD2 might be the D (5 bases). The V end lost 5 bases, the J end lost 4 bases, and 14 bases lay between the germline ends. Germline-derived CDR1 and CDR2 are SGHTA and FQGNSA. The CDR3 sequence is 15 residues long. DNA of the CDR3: TGTGCCAGCAGCCGAGTACGGGGTCTCACCGGGGAGCTGTTTTTT. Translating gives CASSRVRGLTGELFF.

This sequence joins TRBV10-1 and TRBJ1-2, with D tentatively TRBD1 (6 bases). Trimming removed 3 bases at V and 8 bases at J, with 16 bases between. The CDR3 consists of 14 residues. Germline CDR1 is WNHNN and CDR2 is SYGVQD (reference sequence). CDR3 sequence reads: CASSDTGSPSGYTF. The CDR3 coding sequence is TGCGCCAGCAGTGATACAGGGTCCCCATCGGGCTACACCTTC.

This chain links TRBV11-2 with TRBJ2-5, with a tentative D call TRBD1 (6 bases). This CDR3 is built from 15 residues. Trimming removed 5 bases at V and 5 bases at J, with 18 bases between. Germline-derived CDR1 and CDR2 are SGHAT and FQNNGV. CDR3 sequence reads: CASSQLVGAVETQYF. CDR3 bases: TGTGCCAGCAGCCAATTAGTGGGGGCCGTCGAGACCCAGTACTTC.